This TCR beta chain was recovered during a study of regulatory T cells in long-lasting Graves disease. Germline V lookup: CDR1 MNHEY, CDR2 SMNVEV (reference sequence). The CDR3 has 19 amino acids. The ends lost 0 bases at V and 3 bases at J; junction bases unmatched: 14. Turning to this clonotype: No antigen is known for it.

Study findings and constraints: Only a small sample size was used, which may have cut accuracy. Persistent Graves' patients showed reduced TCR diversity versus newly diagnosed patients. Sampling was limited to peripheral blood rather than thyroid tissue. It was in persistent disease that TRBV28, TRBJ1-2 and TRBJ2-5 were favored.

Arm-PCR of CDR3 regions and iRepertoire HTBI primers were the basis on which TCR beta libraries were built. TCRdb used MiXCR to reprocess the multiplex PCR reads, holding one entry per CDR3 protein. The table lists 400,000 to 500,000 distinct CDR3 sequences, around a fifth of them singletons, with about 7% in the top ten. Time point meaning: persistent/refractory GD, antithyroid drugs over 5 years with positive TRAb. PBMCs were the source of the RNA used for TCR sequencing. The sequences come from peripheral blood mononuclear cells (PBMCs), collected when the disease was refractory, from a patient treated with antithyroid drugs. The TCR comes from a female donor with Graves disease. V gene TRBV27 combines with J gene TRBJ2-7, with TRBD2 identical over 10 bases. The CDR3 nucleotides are TGTGCCAGCAGTTTATCGATTAGCGGGAGGTTGGGGAGGGACTACGAGCAGTACTTC. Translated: CASSLSISGRLGRDYEQYF.